These T cell receptor beta chains were read from a single sample in a study of shared clonotypes between healthy human individuals. The assay was immunoSEQ multiplex PCR, and TCRdb's table has in-frame clones only and misses some. The sample has around 1.9 million clones, 80% to 95% seen once. What was sequenced was naive CD8+ T cells from PBMCs. The source of these receptors is a man between 18 and 35 years old in good health. Some clones in this sample may be carry-over from other donors' samples. CDR3s include the opening cysteine and the closing phenylalanine or tryptophan. The order of the fields is D gene, clone size, J gene, V gene, CDR3 protein, CDR3 DNA. D genes are given only for firm matches. Clone size appears in some rows only: once, few, many, or a class for an expanded clone.

D: TRBD2
size: NA
J: TRBJ2-3
V: TRBV2
CDR3: CASSEGVPGLQVGTQYF
DNA: TGTGCCAGCAGTGAAGGGGTGCCGGGACTACAAGTGGGGACGCAGTATTTT

D: TRBD2
size: NA
J: TRBJ2-3
V: TRBV6-5
CDR3: CASGLAVTDTQYF
DNA: TGTGCCAGCGGACTAGCGGTAACAGATACGCAGTATTTT

D: TRBD1
size: NA
J: TRBJ1-5
V: TRBV2
CDR3: CASSGDSLNQPQHF
DNA: TGTGCCAGCAGTGGGGACAGCCTCAATCAGCCCCAGCATTTT

D: NA
size: NA
J: TRBJ2-3
V: TRBV28
CDR3: CASKETGSTDTQYF
DNA: TGTGCCAGCAAGGAGACCGGAAGCACAGATACGCAGTATTTT

D: NA
size: NA
J: TRBJ2-7
V: TRBV19
CDR3: CASSIIPGDTYEQYF
DNA: TGTGCCAGTAGTATAATCCCGGGAGATACCTACGAGCAGTACTTC

D: NA
size: NA
J: TRBJ2-7
V: TRBV20-1
CDR3: CSGDLTYEQYF
DNA: TGCAGTGGGGACCTGACCTACGAGCAGTACTTC

D: NA
size: NA
J: TRBJ2-7
V: TRBV5-5
CDR3: CASSLEQNSYEQYF
DNA: TGTGCCAGCAGCTTGGAACAGAACTCCTACGAGCAGTACTTC

D: TRBD2
size: NA
J: TRBJ2-7
V: TRBV7-2
CDR3: CASSLNSLAGVSYEQYF
DNA: TGTGCCAGCAGCTTAAATTCACTAGCGGGGGTTTCCTACGAGCAGTACTTC

D: NA
size: NA
J: TRBJ2-7
V: TRBV30
CDR3: CAWQQGGEQYF
DNA: TGTGCCTGGCAGCAAGGGGGTGAGCAGTACTTC

D: NA
size: NA
J: TRBJ2-7
V: TRBV4-2
CDR3: CASSQVAHGRGRLDQQYF
DNA: TGTGCCAGCAGCCAAGTAGCCCACGGCAGGGGAAGGTTGGACCAGCAGTACTTC

D: TRBD1
size: NA
J: TRBJ2-7
V: TRBV10-3
CDR3: CAISSDRGSYEQYF
DNA: TGTGCCATCAGCTCGGACAGGGGTTCCTACGAGCAGTACTTC

D: NA
size: NA
J: TRBJ1-1
V: TRBV27
CDR3: CASSSPTGGNTEAFF
DNA: TGTGCCAGCAGTTCGCCGACAGGAGGGAACACTGAAGCTTTCTTT

D: TRBD1
size: NA
J: TRBJ2-5
V: TRBV9
CDR3: CASSVAGGGRETQYF
DNA: TGTGCCAGCAGCGTAGCAGGGGGCGGACGAGAGACCCAGTACTTC

D: NA
size: NA
J: TRBJ2-7
V: TRBV7-9
CDR3: CASSLAGGSYEQYF
DNA: TGTGCCAGCAGCTTAGCGGGTGGCTCCTACGAGCAGTACTTC

D: NA
size: NA
J: TRBJ2-1
V: TRBV6-1
CDR3: CATNPRSWDTREQFF
DNA: TGTGCCACCAACCCTCGGTCCTGGGACACCCGTGAGCAGTTCTTC

D: NA
size: NA
J: TRBJ2-3
V: TRBV5-1
CDR3: CASSLLVSDTQYF
DNA: TGCGCCAGCAGCTTGCTCGTTTCGGATACGCAGTATTTT

D: TRBD2
size: NA
J: TRBJ2-1
V: TRBV9
CDR3: CASSVVGTGAGGLEQFF
DNA: TGTGCCAGCAGCGTAGTAGGGACTGGAGCGGGAGGGCTGGAGCAGTTCTTC

D: NA
size: NA
J: TRBJ1-1
V: TRBV9
CDR3: CASSVDGIYTEAFF
DNA: TGTGCCAGCAGCGTAGATGGGATTTACACTGAAGCTTTCTTT

D: NA
size: NA
J: TRBJ2-3
V: TRBV15
CDR3: CATSGWGPGDPDTQYF
DNA: TGTGCCACCAGCGGATGGGGACCCGGGGATCCAGATACGCAGTATTTT

D: NA
size: NA
J: TRBJ2-4
V: TRBV27
CDR3: CASSPGRVAKNIQYF
DNA: TGTGCCAGCAGTCCTGGCAGGGTTGCCAAAAACATTCAGTACTTC

D: NA
size: NA
J: TRBJ2-1
V: TRBV4-1
CDR3: CASSLLGPSGNEQFF
DNA: TGCGCCAGCAGCCTTTTAGGCCCCTCGGGGAATGAGCAGTTCTTC

D: TRBD2
size: NA
J: TRBJ2-1
V: TRBV4-3
CDR3: CASSQELAGVLDEQFF
DNA: TGCGCCAGCAGCCAAGAACTAGCGGGAGTGTTGGATGAGCAGTTCTTC

D: TRBD1
size: NA
J: TRBJ2-7
V: TRBV19
CDR3: CASSYRGPHEQYF
DNA: TGTGCCAGTAGTTACAGGGGGCCTCACGAGCAGTACTTC

D: TRBD1
size: NA
J: TRBJ2-7
V: TRBV11-2
CDR3: CASSYNFGTGPYEQYF
DNA: TGTGCCAGCAGCTATAACTTCGGGACAGGTCCCTACGAGCAGTACTTC

D: TRBD1
size: NA
J: TRBJ1-3
V: TRBV10-1
CDR3: CASSESRTGVGNTIYF
DNA: TGCGCCAGCAGTGAGTCCAGGACAGGGGTTGGAAACACCATATATTTT

D: NA
size: NA
J: TRBJ1-4
V: TRBV5-8
CDR3: CASSTDYEAVTNEKLFF
DNA: TGTGCCAGCAGCACCGATTATGAGGCCGTAACTAATGAAAAACTGTTTTTT

D: NA
size: NA
J: TRBJ2-7
V: TRBV9
CDR3: CASSPRDGPSYEQYF
DNA: TGTGCCAGCAGCCCTCGGGACGGACCCTCCTACGAGCAGTACTTC

D: NA
size: NA
J: TRBJ2-3
V: TRBV5-6
CDR3: CASSLAGTDTQYF
DNA: TGTGCCAGCAGCTTGGCTGGCACAGATACGCAGTATTTT

D: TRBD1
size: once
J: TRBJ2-2
V: TRBV28
CDR3: CASSPETGVDVAGELFF
DNA: TGTGCCAGCAGTCCGGAGACAGGGGTCGATGTAGCCGGGGAGCTGTTTTTT

D: NA
size: NA
J: TRBJ1-2
V: TRBV29-1
CDR3: CSATGLQTRDDGYTF
DNA: TGCAGCGCTACCGGACTCCAGACCCGAGACGATGGCTACACCTTC

D: NA
size: NA
J: TRBJ1-2
V: TRBV4-1
CDR3: CASSQEAAGLYGYTF
DNA: TGCGCCAGCAGCCAAGAGGCAGCAGGGCTCTATGGCTACACCTTC

D: NA
size: NA
J: TRBJ2-2
V: TRBV28
CDR3: CASTQPGELFF
DNA: TGTGCCAGCACCCAGCCCGGGGAGCTGTTTTTT

D: TRBD1
size: NA
J: TRBJ1-4
V: TRBV6-4
CDR3: CASRPDRGHEKLFF
DNA: TGTGCCAGCAGACCGGACAGGGGGCATGAAAAACTGTTTTTT

D: NA
size: NA
J: TRBJ2-3
V: TRBV7-9
CDR3: CASRGGSDTQYF
DNA: TGTGCCAGCAGGGGAGGTTCAGATACGCAGTATTTT

D: NA
size: once
J: TRBJ1-2
V: TRBV4-1
CDR3: CASSQMTEPNYGYTF
DNA: TGCGCCAGCAGCCAGATGACAGAGCCTAACTATGGCTACACCTTC

D: NA
size: NA
J: TRBJ2-2
V: TRBV21-1
CDR3: CASSPSPGLYTGELFF
DNA: TGTGCCAGCAGCCCAAGCCCAGGACTCTACACCGGGGAGCTGTTTTTT

D: NA
size: NA
J: TRBJ1-1
V: TRBV12-5
CDR3: CASGLATLGTEAFF
DNA: TGTGCTAGTGGTTTGGCAACTTTGGGCACTGAAGCTTTCTTT

D: NA
size: NA
J: TRBJ2-1
V: TRBV7-3
CDR3: CASSLLSSYNEQFF
DNA: TGTGCCAGCAGCTTACTGTCCTCCTACAATGAGCAGTTCTTC

D: TRBD1
size: NA
J: TRBJ1-4
V: TRBV27
CDR3: CASTSAARGLEKLFF
DNA: TGTGCCAGCACCTCTGCGGCCAGGGGGCTTGAAAAACTGTTTTTT

D: NA
size: once
J: TRBJ2-3
V: TRBV28
CDR3: CASFSTYRVLGTDTQYF
DNA: TGTGCCAGCTTCTCGACTTACAGGGTCCTTGGTACAGATACGCAGTATTTT

D: TRBD2
size: NA
J: TRBJ2-5
V: TRBV4-3
CDR3: CASSRRLARETQYF
DNA: TGCGCCAGCAGCCGAAGACTAGCTAGAGAGACCCAGTACTTC

D: NA
size: NA
J: TRBJ1-1
V: TRBV27
CDR3: CASSFATATEAFF
DNA: TGTGCCAGCAGTTTCGCGACCGCGACTGAAGCTTTCTTT

D: TRBD1
size: NA
J: TRBJ2-7
V: TRBV19
CDR3: CASTPGTGPYEQYF
DNA: TGTGCCAGTACCCCCGGGACAGGCCCCTACGAGCAGTACTTC

D: NA
size: NA
J: TRBJ2-7
V: TRBV28
CDR3: CASREYDRPSYEQYF
DNA: TGTGCCAGCAGAGAATACGACAGACCGTCCTACGAGCAGTACTTC

D: NA
size: NA
J: TRBJ2-3
V: TRBV11-2
CDR3: CASSGLGGTDTQYF
DNA: TGTGCCAGCAGTGGCCTTGGGGGCACAGATACGCAGTATTTT

D: TRBD2
size: NA
J: TRBJ2-2
V: TRBV9
CDR3: CASSVARGGLAGELFF
DNA: TGTGCCAGCAGCGTAGCTAGGGGGGGACTAGCCGGGGAGCTGTTTTTT

D: TRBD1
size: NA
J: TRBJ2-7
V: TRBV27
CDR3: CASSLQTGSYEQYF
DNA: TGTGCCAGCAGCCTACAGACAGGGAGCTACGAGCAGTACTTC

D: NA
size: NA
J: TRBJ1-4
V: TRBV19
CDR3: CASSPAFPTNEKLFF
DNA: TGTGCCAGTAGTCCCGCGTTTCCAACTAATGAAAAACTGTTTTTT

D: TRBD1
size: NA
J: TRBJ1-2
V: TRBV19
CDR3: CASTTGAWDYGYTF
DNA: TGTGCCAGTACTACAGGGGCTTGGGACTATGGCTACACCTTC

D: NA
size: NA
J: TRBJ2-1
V: TRBV19
CDR3: CASTVDSSSYNEQFF
DNA: TGTGCCAGTACCGTCGACAGCAGCTCCTACAATGAGCAGTTCTTC

D: NA
size: NA
J: TRBJ2-5
V: TRBV6-5
CDR3: CASSWQETQYF
DNA: TGTGCCAGCAGTTGGCAAGAGACCCAGTACTTC

D: NA
size: NA
J: TRBJ1-2
V: TRBV13
CDR3: CASSQDSNGYTF
DNA: TGTGCCAGCAGCCAAGACAGTAATGGCTACACCTTC

D: NA
size: NA
J: TRBJ2-7
V: TRBV4-2
CDR3: CASSQEGGPRIGSYEQYF
DNA: TGTGCCAGCAGCCAAGAAGGCGGACCCAGGATTGGGTCCTACGAGCAGTACTTC